Below, one TCR beta chain is given with its context. Its antigen is unknown. The entry originates in a study of T cell responses to AZD1222 COVID-19 vaccine. CDR3 length: 13 residues. V was shortened by 7 bases and J by 2 bases, with 11 bases between the two germline ends. Sequenced by immunoSEQ multiplex PCR; TCRdb stores in-frame clones only, minus some. The table records 55,000 to 75,000 clones, 85% of them present only once. The study, taken as a whole, reports: Without day 14 samples, only post-peak T cell repertoires were studied. It was only a handful of AZD1222 recipients who were seropositive at baseline. It should be noted that donors were predominantly white British and more often female, and clonal diversity was possibly underestimated.

The TCR originated in an adult in good health. J is TRBJ1-1 and V is TRBV12-3 or TRBV12-4; no reliable D call. Specimen: peripheral blood, collected on day 0 of AZD1222 vaccination. The CDR3 is CASKVGINTEAFF. CDR3 sequence (DNA): TGTGCCAGCAAGGTGGGGATAAACACTGAAGCTTTCTTT.